The clone carrying this T cell receptor beta chain rates as large (0.1 to 1%). This sample was taken from a study of T cell changes during pregnancy in multiple sclerosis. Produced via immunoSEQ multiplex PCR; TCRdb's table is partial and in-frame only. The data hold roughly 40,000 clones, with roughly 91% observed a single time. Trimming took off 3 bases at V and 2 bases at J, with 4 bases between the two ends. The length of the CDR3 is 12 residues. CDR1 and CDR2 from the germline V gene are SNHLY and FYNNEI. The receptor was isolated from a female donor with multiple sclerosis, enrolled in a pregnancy study. The chain recombines TRBV2 with TRBJ2-5, with D unresolved. Sequencing used CD8+ T cells from peripheral blood mononuclear cells, obtained before pregnancy. In DNA, the CDR3 is TGTGCCAGCAGTGATTATCAAGAGACCCAGTACTTC. Amino acids: CASSDYQETQYF.